Below are 4 T cell receptor beta chains sequenced from a single sample in a study of blood T cells in healthy people across ages. Primers used in a second PCR of about 7 to 11 cycles were a sample-barcoded 5' primer and a J-beta primer mix. TCRdb processed the 5' RACE reads anew with MiXCR; each CDR3 protein has one entry. The sample lists roughly 1,100,000 distinct CDR3 sequences; approximately 26% were seen once. The sample was also linked to a second study, of T cells of mothers and their children.

The sample was blood. The receptors derive from a girl aged 2 to 10 in good health.

The chain employs TRBV12-3 or TRBV12-4 and TRBJ2-5; TRBD2 is a possible D gene (6 bases). This CDR3 comprises 18 residues. V lost 1 base to trimming and J lost 0 bases, with 18 bases between them. CDR3 coding DNA: TGTGCCAGCAGTTTAGAAGGTGCGGGGAAGGGATACCAAGAGACCCAGTACTTC. It specifies CASSLEGAGKGYQETQYF.

This clonotype was found a few times. The chain links TRBV28 to TRBJ1-5; D may be TRBD1 (5 bases). The V end was cut by 6 bases, the J end by 3 bases, with 15 bases between. Germline V gene sequence: CDR1 MDHEN, CDR2 SYDVKM. The CDR3 contains 15 residues. CDR3 amino acids: CASSEGGGNNQPQHF. Written as DNA, the CDR3 is TGTGCCAGCAGCGAAGGTGGGGGGAACAATCAGCCCCAGCATTTT.

The count of this clonotype is one. V and J are TRBV28 and TRBJ2-5; D tentatively reads TRBD1 or TRBD2 (5 bases each). Germline assignment: CDR1 MDHEN and CDR2 SYDVKM. Trimming stripped 5 bases from V and 1 base from J, with 17 bases between. The CDR3 length is 16 residues. The CDR3 reads CASSPKNGAAQETQYF. The DNA for the CDR3 is TGTGCCAGCAGTCCAAAGAACGGGGCGGCCCAAGAGACCCAGTACTTC.

This chain links TRBV5-4 with TRBJ2-1; 7 bases line up with TRBD1. The J call is uncertain, as TRBJ2-7 better fits the DNA end. CDR1 is SGHNT, CDR2 YYREEE, per germline (reference sequence). The CDR3 is 16 residues long. CDR3: CASSLKTGTEAYEQYF. The CDR3 coding sequence is TGTGCCAGCAGCTTAAAGACCGGGACAGAGGCCTACGAGCAGTACTTC.